Reported below is one T cell receptor (beta chain). This clonotype has a single count. It has no known antigen specificity. There are no base qualities to consult, and no much larger clone falls within one base. Support from one read is weak. Peripheral blood CD8+ and CD4+ T cells from healthy donors, Susac syndrome patients and multiple sclerosis patients were profiled by high-throughput TCR beta sequencing. Healthy donors were included as age- and sex-matched controls. Bulk CD8+ and CD4+ T cells were purified by magnetic negative isolation, while CD8+ TEMRA cells were enriched using FACS. Blood was collected in EDTA tubes and processed within 24 hours, with PBMCs isolated through density gradient centrifugation. PBMCs intended for TCR sequencing were cryopreserved in liquid nitrogen and were subsequently thawed in a 37 degrees C water bath. The sorted or isolated CD4+, CD8+ and CD8+ TEMRA cells reached a purity of at least 90%.

The sample belongs to a study of CD8 T cells in Susac syndrome (dated by TCRdb to the late 2010s). Concerning the study at large: Repertoire sequencing was used to test whether CD8+ T cell activation and differentiation in Susac syndrome was antigen driven.

The germline V gene provides CDR1 ENHRY and CDR2 SYGVKD. Relative to germline, V is missing 0 bases and J is missing 4 bases, with 3 bases of the junction outside any gene match. From the cysteine up to the phenylalanine, the CDR3 has a length of 15 residues. The only DNA kept is the CDR3, 45 bases in frame from the first base. RNA was extracted using the RNeasy kit, and about 0.5 to 1 ug of the RNA was reverse transcribed with random hexamers. The immunoSEQ multiplex PCR assay, which covers 54 Vbeta and 13 Jbeta segments, was used to amplify TCR beta CDR3 regions. PCR amplification bias was corrected using a synthetic template baseline for primer optimization and computational correction. In the paper's pipeline: Reads were annotated to V, D and J genes per IMGT and analyzed with immunoSEQ Analyzer, keeping only productive sequences. Clonality was computed as one minus Shannon entropy normalized by log2 of the number of productive unique sequences. For each patient and control, public and private clones were evaluated within the 100 most prevalent clones. Susac-specific clones were defined as absent from healthy and MS cohorts, roughly 1,100 published viral clones and other ImmuneACCESS disease sequences. TCRdb reprocessing: public reads trimmed at Q25 with fastp, clones called with MiXCR, in-frame beta chains kept. Each entry is one CDR3 protein sequence, shown with its most common DNA and genes. TCRdb's processing, not the authors' own work, is the source of the V and J calls. The table for this sample lists around 130,000 distinct CDR3 sequences; about 93% of them were counted only once. More than 0.095% of the sample goes to the ten largest clones.

Points the paper makes about the study in general: The number of individuals in the TCR sequencing and HLA analysis was acknowledged as relatively small.

Material for sequencing was CD4+ T cells from PBMCs. The sequence links TRBV10-3 to TRBJ2-3, and 8 junction bases match TRBD1. The receptor comes from a human donor in good health. The DNA sequence is TGTGCCATCAGTGAGTCGAGACAGGGGTCAGATACGCAGTATTTT. The encoded protein is CAISESRQGSDTQYF.